Listed here are 8 T cell receptor beta chains from one sample, sequenced in a study of blood T cell repertoires in COVID-19. Measured with immunoSEQ multiplex PCR; TCRdb has only the in-frame clones, and not every one. The sample lists 200,000 to 250,000 clones, about 81% occurring once. Sequencing used PBMCs or T cells enriched from blood (not recorded which). The receptors shown here come from a man between 35 and 55 years old who had recovered from COVID-19.

This chain uses TRBV10-3 with TRBJ2-1; 8 bases are shared with TRBD1. The CDR3 consists of 15 residues. The germline CDR1 and CDR2 sequences are ENHRY and SYGVKD. V was pared by 6 bases and J by 4 bases, with 8 bases of the junction left unmatched. This chain's CDR3 is CAISDYGTGYNEQFF. Here the CDR3 DNA reads TGTGCCATCAGCGACTACGGGACAGGATACAATGAGCAGTTCTTC.

V is TRBV4-1 and J is TRBJ1-1, with 7 bases fitting TRBD1. J lost 5 bases, V lost 2 bases, and 14 bases had no gene match. The CDR3 sequence is 17 residues long. Germline V gene sequence: CDR1 MGHRA, CDR2 YSYEKL. For the CDR3, the DNA is TGCGCCAGCAGCCAATCTACAGGGGATCGGTGGCCTACTGAAGCTTTCTTT. Translation: CASSQSTGDRWPTEAFF.

This chain uses TRBV7-2 with TRBJ1-1, with 8 bases matching TRBD1. The CDR3 extends over 19 amino acids. Trimming at V came to 1 base and at J to 3 bases, leaving 16 bases not matched to a gene. Germline V lookup: CDR1 SGHTA, CDR2 FQGNSA. The CDR3 DNA reads as TGTGCCAGCAGCTTAGGAGTTAGTCGAGCAGGGGGCTTGGACACTGAAGCTTTCTTT. This codes for CASSLGVSRAGGLDTEAFF.

This clone was found many times. J is TRBJ2-3 and V is TRBV5-1; D is unresolved. CDR3 length: 15 amino acids. The V and J ends lost 5 bases and 1 base respectively, with 14 bases between them. CDR1 and CDR2 (germline): SGHRS, YFSETQ. This CDR3 reads CASRKFVAGTDTQYF. The CDR3 DNA follows: TGCGCCAGCAGGAAGTTTGTGGCAGGCACAGATACGCAGTATTTT.

The chain links TRBV11-3 to TRBJ2-2; D not certain. The CDR3 length is 15 residues. V lost 0 bases, J lost 4 bases, and 9 bases lay in between. Germline V CDR1 and CDR2: SGHNT, YENEEA. The CDR3, as DNA: TGTGCCAGCAGCTTAGATCTAACAGTCACCGGGGAGCTGTTTTTT. Its translation: CASSLDLTVTGELFF.

V gene TRBV18 combines with J gene TRBJ1-2, with 10 bases aligning to TRBD1. Germline V gives CDR1 KGHSH, CDR2 LQKENI. This CDR3 spans 18 amino acids. The junction had 15 bases not matched to a gene; V was cut back by 2 bases and J by 6 bases. In DNA, the CDR3 is TGTGCCAGCTCACCAATCCCTCCCGGGACAGGGGTTTTCCATGGCTACACCTTC. This sequence encodes CASSPIPPGTGVFHGYTF.

In DNA, the CDR3 is TGTGCCTCGGCTAGCGGGGGGGGGAATGAGCAGTTCTTC. Amino acid sequence: CASASGGGNEQFF. V usage is TRBV2 and J usage is TRBJ2-1, with TRBD2 identical over 12 bases. CDR3 length: 13 amino acids. In germline, CDR1 is SNHLY, CDR2 FYNNEI. V lost 11 bases, J lost 7 bases, and 6 bases stayed unmatched. Full variable domain (remainder filled in from reference TRBV2 and TRBJ2-1): EPEVTQTPSHQVTQMGQEVILRCVPISNHLYFYWYRQILGQKVEFLVSFYNNEISEKSEIFDDQFSVERPDGSNFTLKIRSTKLEDSAMYFCASASGGGNEQFFGPGTRLTVL.

The table lists this clone with a count of one. This chain links TRBV27 with TRBJ1-4, with 7 bases matching TRBD1. CDR3 length: 15 residues. The ends lost 0 bases at V and 4 bases at J; junction bases unmatched: 2. Germline V gives CDR1 MNHEY, CDR2 SMNVEV (reference sequence). The DNA of the CDR3 is TGTGCCAGCAGTTTATCGGGACAGCTTAATGAAAAACTGTTTTTT. Translation gives CASSLSGQLNEKLFF. Supplemented by reference TRBV27 and TRBJ1-4, the full variable domain reads EAQVTQNPRYLITVTGKKLTVTCSQNMNHEYMSWYRQDPGLGLRQIYYSMNVEVTDKGDVPEGYKVSRKEKRNFPLILESPSPNQTSLYFCASSLSGQLNEKLFFGSGTQLSVL.